These T cell receptor beta chains were read from a single sample in a study of T cell responses to AZD1222 COVID-19 vaccine. The protocol was immunoSEQ multiplex PCR, while the TCRdb copy is restricted to in-frame clones and leaves out a portion. The sample shows 90,000 to 150,000 clones, 92% of them seen only once. Sample: peripheral blood, taken 28 days after the second AZD1222 dose. The receptors originated from an adult who received the AZD1222 COVID-19 vaccine. Both conserved end residues are part of each CDR3. D genes are given only for firm matches. Rows give clone size only sometimes, using once, few, many, or a class for an expanded clone.

clone_size	d_call	j_call	v_call	cdr3_nt	cdr3_aa
-	-	TRBJ2-7	TRBV11-2	TGTGCCAGCAGCTTGCTCCCCGTGCTCGGCGAGCAGTACTTC	CASSLLPVLGEQYF
-	-	TRBJ2-3	TRBV7-2	TGTGCCAGCAGCTTAGCGGGGGGGCCTATCATAAATACGCAGTATTTT	CASSLAGGPIINTQYF
-	TRBD2	TRBJ2-3	TRBV5-4	TGTGCCAGCAGAAAGTCGGGAGGTACAGATACGCAGTATTTT	CASRKSGGTDTQYF
-	-	TRBJ1-5	TRBV5-1	TGCGCCAGCAGCTTGGGAGGCACCAGCAATCAGCCCCAGCATTTT	CASSLGGTSNQPQHF
-	TRBD1	TRBJ2-6	TRBV19	TGTGCCAGTAGTATGCGGACAGGGGCTGGGGCCAACGTCCTGACTTTC	CASSMRTGAGANVLTF
-	-	TRBJ2-2	TRBV14	TGTGCCAGCAGCCAAGTACGTGGGGCCGGGGAGCTGTTTTTT	CASSQVRGAGELFF
once	-	TRBJ2-1	TRBV4-1	TGCGCCAGCAGCCAAGATTATGGGACTGAAACTTACAATGAGCAGTTCTTC	CASSQDYGTETYNEQFF
-	TRBD2	TRBJ2-3	TRBV28	TGTGCCAGCAGTTCCGGACTAGCGGGGGGCCCGAGCACAGATACGCAGTATTTT	CASSSGLAGGPSTDTQYF
-	-	TRBJ2-3	TRBV27	TGTGCCAGCAGTTTATCCGCTTTCACAGATACGCAGTATTTT	CASSLSAFTDTQYF
-	TRBD1	TRBJ1-5	TRBV11-2	TGTGCCAGCAGCTCAGCCGGGACAGGGAACGGTCAGCCCCAGCATTTT	CASSSAGTGNGQPQHF
-	TRBD2	TRBJ2-5	TRBV6-5	TGTGCCAGCAGTTACCGTGGACTAGCGGGGGGGCCAGCTAACTTC	CASSYRGLAGGPANF
-	-	TRBJ1-2	TRBV10-2	TGCGCCAGCCGGACTAACTATGGCTACACCTTC	CASRTNYGYTF
-	TRBD1	TRBJ1-3	TRBV24-1	TGTGCCACCAGTGATTTGGTGGAAATCAGGGACAGGGGGTTAATGGTTGGAAACACCATATATTTT	CATSDLVEIRDRGLMVGNTIYF
-	TRBD1	TRBJ2-7	TRBV27	TGTGCCAGCACCTCCTATAGCCATGACAGGGTCTACGAGCAGTACTTC	CASTSYSHDRVYEQYF
-	TRBD2	TRBJ2-3	TRBV7-6	TGTGCCAGCAGCTTAGCGGTGCCTAGCGGGGGGGCAGATACGCAGTATTTT	CASSLAVPSGGADTQYF
-	TRBD2	TRBJ2-7	TRBV3-1/TRBV3-2	TGTGCCAGCAGCCGCGGACTAGCGGGAGGTGCCTACGAGCAGTACTTC	CASSRGLAGGAYEQYF
few	-	TRBJ2-1	TRBV7-9	TGTGCCAGCAGCCATCCTAATGAGCAGTTCTTC	CASSHPNEQFF
-	-	TRBJ2-7	TRBV3-1/TRBV3-2	TGTGCCAGCAGCCGATTACCAGGGGAAAGCTCCTACGAGCAGTACTTC	CASSRLPGESSYEQYF
-	-	TRBJ2-5	TRBV3-1/TRBV3-2	TGTGCCAGCAGCCAAGATTCTCCGGACCAGTACTTC	CASSQDSPDQYF
-	-	TRBJ2-4	TRBV2	TGTGCCAGCACAAGACAGGACATAGCCAAAAACATTCAGTACTTC	CASTRQDIAKNIQYF
once	-	TRBJ2-2	TRBV29-1	TGCAGCGTCCAGGGTAACGCCGGGGAGCTGTTTTTT	CSVQGNAGELFF
once	-	TRBJ1-6	TRBV6-1	TGTGCCAGCAGTGAAGGCACCGCGGGGAATTCACCCCTCCACTTT	CASSEGTAGNSPLHF